This T cell receptor beta chain emerged from a study of human T cells and chemical hapten exposure. Study background: Doses of diphenylcyclopropenone went to the patients' scalps weekly throughout the roughly 24-week study.

TCRdb re-called the RACE reads with MiXCR, one entry per CDR3 protein. The table has over 70,000 distinct CDR3 sequences, 14% seen once. Indicated time point: pre-sensitization, week 0. The treatment was: therapeutic diphenylcyclopropenone sensitization with weekly scalp DPC. Donors, patients with alopecia ranging from 18 to 70 years old and judged suitable for DPC, provided samples. Someone pulled total RNA out of unfractionated whole blood. This CDR3 contains 15 residues. Germline CDR1 reads SGHAT; CDR2 reads FQNNGV. Trimming took 5 bases from V and 4 from J; bases not matched to a gene: 8. This chain connects TRBV11-2 to TRBJ2-3; TRBD2 agrees at 8 bases. The clonotype originates from a woman aged 50 to 65 with alopecia areata. Some clones in this sample may be carry-over from other donors' samples. Source: whole blood, taken in connection with sensitization to the hapten diphenylcyclopropenone (DPC). The CDR3 nucleotides read TGTGCCAGCAGCGGCAGCCTGACTAGCGCAGATACGCAGTATTTT. This encodes CASSGSLTSADTQYF.